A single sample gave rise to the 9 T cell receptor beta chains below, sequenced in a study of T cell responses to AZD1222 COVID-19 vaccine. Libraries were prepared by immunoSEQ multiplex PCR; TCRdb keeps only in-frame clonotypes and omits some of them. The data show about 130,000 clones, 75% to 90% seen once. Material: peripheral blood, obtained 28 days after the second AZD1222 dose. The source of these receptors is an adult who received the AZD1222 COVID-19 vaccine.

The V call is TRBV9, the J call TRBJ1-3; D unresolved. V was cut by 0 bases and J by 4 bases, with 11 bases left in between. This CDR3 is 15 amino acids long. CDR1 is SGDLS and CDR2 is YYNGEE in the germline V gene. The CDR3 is CASSVGVLEGNTIYF. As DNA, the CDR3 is TGTGCCAGCAGCGTAGGGGTCCTGGAAGGAAACACCATATATTTT.

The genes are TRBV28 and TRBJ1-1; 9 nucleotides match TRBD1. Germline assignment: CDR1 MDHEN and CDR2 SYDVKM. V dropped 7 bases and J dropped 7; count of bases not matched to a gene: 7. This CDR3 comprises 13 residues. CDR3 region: CASTMGQGSEAFF. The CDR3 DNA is TGTGCCAGCACCATGGGACAGGGAAGTGAAGCTTTCTTT.

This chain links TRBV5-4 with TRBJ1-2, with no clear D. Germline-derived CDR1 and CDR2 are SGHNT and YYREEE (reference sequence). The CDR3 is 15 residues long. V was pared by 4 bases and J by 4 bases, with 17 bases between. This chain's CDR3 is CASSTRSMGSYGYTF. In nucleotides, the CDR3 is TGTGCCAGCAGCACCCGATCCATGGGCTCCTATGGCTACACCTTC.

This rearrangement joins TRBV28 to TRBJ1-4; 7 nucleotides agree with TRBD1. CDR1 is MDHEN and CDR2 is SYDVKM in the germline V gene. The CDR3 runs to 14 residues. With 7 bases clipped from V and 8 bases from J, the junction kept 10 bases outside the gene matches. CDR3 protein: CASTSGTVWEKLFF. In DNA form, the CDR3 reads TGTGCCAGCACTTCCGGGACAGTCTGGGAAAAACTGTTTTTT. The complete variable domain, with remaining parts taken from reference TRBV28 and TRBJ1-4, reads DVKVTQSSRYLVKRTGEKVFLECVQDMDHENMFWYRQDPGLGLRLIYFSYDVKMKEKGDIPEGYSVSREKKERFSLILESASTNQTSMYLCASTSGTVWEKLFFGSGTQLSVL.

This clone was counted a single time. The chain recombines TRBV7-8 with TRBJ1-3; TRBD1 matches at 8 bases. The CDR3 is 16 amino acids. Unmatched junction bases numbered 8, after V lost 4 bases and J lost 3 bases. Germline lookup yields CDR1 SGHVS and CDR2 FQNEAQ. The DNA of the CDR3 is TGTGCCAGCAGCTCCGGACAGGGAAAGGGTGGAAACACCATATATTTT. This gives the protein CASSSGQGKGGNTIYF.

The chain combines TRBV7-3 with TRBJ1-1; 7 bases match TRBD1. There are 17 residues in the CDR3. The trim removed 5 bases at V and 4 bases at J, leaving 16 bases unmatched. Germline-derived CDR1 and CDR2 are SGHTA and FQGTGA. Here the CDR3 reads CASSRGDREYGSTEAFF. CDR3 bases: TGTGCCAGCAGCCGGGGTGACAGGGAATATGGCTCCACTGAAGCTTTCTTT.

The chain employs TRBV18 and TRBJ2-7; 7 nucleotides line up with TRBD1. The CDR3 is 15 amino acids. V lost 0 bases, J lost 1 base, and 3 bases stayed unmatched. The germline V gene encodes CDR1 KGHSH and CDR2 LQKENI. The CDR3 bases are TGTGCCAGCTCACCACCGTCGGGACAGTCCTACGAGCAGTACTTC. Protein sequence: CASSPPSGQSYEQYF.

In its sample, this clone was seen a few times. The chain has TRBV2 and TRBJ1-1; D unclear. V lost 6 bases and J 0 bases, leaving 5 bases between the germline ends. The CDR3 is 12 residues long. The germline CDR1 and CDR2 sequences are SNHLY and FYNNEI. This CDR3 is CASRQMNTEAFF. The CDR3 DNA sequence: TGTGCCAGCAGACAGATGAACACTGAAGCTTTCTTT.

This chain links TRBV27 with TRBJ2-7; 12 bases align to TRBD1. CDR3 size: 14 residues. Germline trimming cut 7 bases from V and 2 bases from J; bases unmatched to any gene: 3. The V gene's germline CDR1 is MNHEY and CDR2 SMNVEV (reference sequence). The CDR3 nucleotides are TGTGCCAGCATCGGGACAGGGGGCGCCTACGAGCAGTACTTC. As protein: CASIGTGGAYEQYF.